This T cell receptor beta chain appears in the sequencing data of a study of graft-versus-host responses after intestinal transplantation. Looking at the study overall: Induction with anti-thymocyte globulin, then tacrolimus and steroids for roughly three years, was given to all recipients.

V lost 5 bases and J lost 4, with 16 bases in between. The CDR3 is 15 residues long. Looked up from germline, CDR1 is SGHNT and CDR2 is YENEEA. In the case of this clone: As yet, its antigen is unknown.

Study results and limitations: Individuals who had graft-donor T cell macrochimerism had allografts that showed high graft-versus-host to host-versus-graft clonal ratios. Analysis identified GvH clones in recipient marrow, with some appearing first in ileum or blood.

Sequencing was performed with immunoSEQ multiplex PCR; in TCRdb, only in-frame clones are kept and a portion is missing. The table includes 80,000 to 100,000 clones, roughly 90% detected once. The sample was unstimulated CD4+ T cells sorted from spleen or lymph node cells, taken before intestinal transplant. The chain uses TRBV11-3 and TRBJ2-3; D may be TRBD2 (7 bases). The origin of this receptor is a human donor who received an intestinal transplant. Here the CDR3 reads CASSPGGRGPDTQYF. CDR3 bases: TGTGCCAGCAGCCCAGGAGGGCGGGGGCCAGATACGCAGTATTTT.